The table lists the clone carrying this TCR beta chain with a few counts. The CDR3 loop spans 12 amino acids. V was clipped by 7 bases and J by 3 bases, with 8 bases between them. Germline V lookup: CDR1 LNHDA, CDR2 SQIVND (reference sequence). These data come from a study of spatial heterogeneity in lung cancer. As to time point: sample taken at primary tumor resection. Extraction of whole RNA from tumor, nontumor lung or frozen PBMC preceded unsorted sequencing. TCRdb recomputed calls from the 5' RACE reads with MiXCR, one row per CDR3 protein. The top ten hold approximately 38% of the sample, which has roughly 46,000 distinct CDR3 sequences, about 10% seen once.

Material: PBMCs, obtained at surgery. The chain has TRBV19 and TRBJ2-3; no clear D gene. This TCR came from a female donor with early-stage non-small cell lung cancer. In DNA, the CDR3 is TGTGCCAGTAACGCAGGAACAGATACGCAGTATTTT. This sequence encodes CASNAGTDTQYF.